This entry concerns a single T cell receptor beta chain. This entry comes from a study of T cell changes during pregnancy in multiple sclerosis. Germline V CDR1 and CDR2: KGHSH, LQKENI. V gave up 3 bases and J gave up 5 bases, with 7 bases separating them. There are 12 residues in the CDR3. Sequencing used immunoSEQ multiplex PCR; TCRdb keeps in-frame clones, though not all of them. The profile covers roughly 89,000 clones, with roughly 91% appearing a single time and around 4.5% taken by the ten largest. This clonotype originated in a female donor with multiple sclerosis, enrolled in a pregnancy study. The material was peripheral blood, obtained in the first trimester of pregnancy. J is TRBJ2-5 and V is TRBV18; D gene ambiguous. The CDR3 bases are TGTGCCAGCTCACCTAACGAGGAGACCCAGTACTTC. Its protein product is CASSPNEETQYF.